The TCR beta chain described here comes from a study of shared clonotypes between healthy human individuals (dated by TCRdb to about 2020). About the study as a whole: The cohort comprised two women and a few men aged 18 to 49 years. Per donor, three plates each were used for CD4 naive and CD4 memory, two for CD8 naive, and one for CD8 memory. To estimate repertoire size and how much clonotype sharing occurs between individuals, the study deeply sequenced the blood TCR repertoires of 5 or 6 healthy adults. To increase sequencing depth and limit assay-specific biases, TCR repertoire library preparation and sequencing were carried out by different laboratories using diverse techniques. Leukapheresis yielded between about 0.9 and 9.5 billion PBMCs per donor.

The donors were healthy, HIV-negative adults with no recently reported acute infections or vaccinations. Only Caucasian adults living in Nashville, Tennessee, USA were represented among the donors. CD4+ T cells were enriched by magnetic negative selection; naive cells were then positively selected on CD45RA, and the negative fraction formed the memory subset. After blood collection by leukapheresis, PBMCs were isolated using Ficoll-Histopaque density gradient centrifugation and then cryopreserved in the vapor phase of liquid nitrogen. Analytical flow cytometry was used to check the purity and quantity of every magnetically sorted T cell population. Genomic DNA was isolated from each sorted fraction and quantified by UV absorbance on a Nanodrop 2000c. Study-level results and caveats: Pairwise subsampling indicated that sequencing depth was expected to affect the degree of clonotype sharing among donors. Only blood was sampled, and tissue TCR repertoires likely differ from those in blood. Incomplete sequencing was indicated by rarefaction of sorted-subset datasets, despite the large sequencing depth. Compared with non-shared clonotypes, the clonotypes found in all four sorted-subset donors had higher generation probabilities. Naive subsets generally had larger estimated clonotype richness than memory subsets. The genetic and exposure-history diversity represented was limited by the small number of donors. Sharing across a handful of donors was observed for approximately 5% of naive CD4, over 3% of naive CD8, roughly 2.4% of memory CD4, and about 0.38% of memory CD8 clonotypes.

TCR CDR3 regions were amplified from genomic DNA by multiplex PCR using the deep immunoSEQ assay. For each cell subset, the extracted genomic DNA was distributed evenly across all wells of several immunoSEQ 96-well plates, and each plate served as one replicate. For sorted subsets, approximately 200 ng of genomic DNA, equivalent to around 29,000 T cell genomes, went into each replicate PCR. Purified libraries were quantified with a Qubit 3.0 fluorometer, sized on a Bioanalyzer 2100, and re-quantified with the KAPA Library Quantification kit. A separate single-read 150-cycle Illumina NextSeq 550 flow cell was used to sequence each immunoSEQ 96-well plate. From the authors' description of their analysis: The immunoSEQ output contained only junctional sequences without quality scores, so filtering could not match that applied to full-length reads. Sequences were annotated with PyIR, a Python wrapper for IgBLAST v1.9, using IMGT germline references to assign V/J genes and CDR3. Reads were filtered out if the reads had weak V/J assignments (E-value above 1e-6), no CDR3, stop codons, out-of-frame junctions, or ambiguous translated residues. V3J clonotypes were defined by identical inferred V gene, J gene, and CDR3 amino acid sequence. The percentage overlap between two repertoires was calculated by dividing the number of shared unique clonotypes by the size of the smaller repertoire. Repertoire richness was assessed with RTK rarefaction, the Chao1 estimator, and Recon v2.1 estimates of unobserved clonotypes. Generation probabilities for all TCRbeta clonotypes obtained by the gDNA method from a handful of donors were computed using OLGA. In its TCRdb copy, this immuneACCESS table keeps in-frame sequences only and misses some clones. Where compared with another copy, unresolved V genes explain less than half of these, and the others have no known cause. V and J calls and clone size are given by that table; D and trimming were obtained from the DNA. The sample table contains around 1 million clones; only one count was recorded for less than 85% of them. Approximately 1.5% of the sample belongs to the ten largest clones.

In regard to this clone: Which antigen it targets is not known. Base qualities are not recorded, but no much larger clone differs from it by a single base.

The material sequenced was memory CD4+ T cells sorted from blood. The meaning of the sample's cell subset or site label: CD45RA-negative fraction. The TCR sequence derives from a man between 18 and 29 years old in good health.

The CDR3 in this case is CASSPGTGEKAFF. Here is the DNA: TGTGCCAGCAGCCCTGGGACAGGGGAGAAGGCTTTCTTT. This receptor chain uses TRBV11-2 and TRBJ1-1, and TRBD1 aligns with 10 junction nucleotides. From V the trimming removes 5 bases and from J it removes 11 bases, while the gene matches leave 8 bases of the junction unaccounted for. The germline V gene gives CDR1 as SGHAT and CDR2 as FQNNGV. The CDR3, from cysteine to phenylalanine, totals 13 residues. Left in the record is the CDR3 DNA by itself, 39 bases read in frame from the first base.